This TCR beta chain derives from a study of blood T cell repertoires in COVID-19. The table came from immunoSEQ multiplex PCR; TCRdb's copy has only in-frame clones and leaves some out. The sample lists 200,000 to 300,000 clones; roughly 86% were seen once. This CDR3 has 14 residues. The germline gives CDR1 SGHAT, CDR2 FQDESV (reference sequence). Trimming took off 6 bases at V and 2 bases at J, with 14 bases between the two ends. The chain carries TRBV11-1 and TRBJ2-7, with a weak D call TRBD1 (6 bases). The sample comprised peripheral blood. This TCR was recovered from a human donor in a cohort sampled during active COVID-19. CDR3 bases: TGTGCCAGCAGATCCGGGACAACCGCCTACGAGCAGTACTTC. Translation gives CASRSGTTAYEQYF.